This T cell receptor beta chain was retrieved from a study of blood T cell repertoires in COVID-19. Study at large: Italy, Spain and the United States were the sources of the convalescent and acute COVID-19 samples.

The protocol was immunoSEQ multiplex PCR, while the TCRdb copy is restricted to in-frame clones and leaves out a portion. Of around 270,000 clones in the sample, 80% to 85% were seen once. This clone has more than one count but fewer than ten. This receptor was obtained from a person aged 65 to 85 with COVID-19, enrolled during active disease. Sequences were obtained from peripheral blood.

CDR3 amino acids: CASSWAGNQPQHF. CDR3 sequence (DNA): TGTGCCAGCAGTTGGGCGGGTAATCAGCCCCAGCATTTT. This rearrangement joins TRBV12-3 or TRBV12-4 to TRBJ1-5; D uncertain. CDR3 length: 13 amino acids. The V end lost 4 bases, the J end lost 4 bases, and 8 bases lay between the germline ends.